This TCR beta chain was recovered during a study of vaccination and CD4 T cells after COVID-19 (dated by TCRdb to between 2021 and 2022). Describing the broader study: SARS-CoV-2 positivity had been established in the convalescent patients by nasal swab PCR, and mild disease was recorded in some 10 of these patients and severe disease in one. The convalescent cohort included six males and four females, with two Hispanic individuals, seven Caucasians, two Asians and one multiracial person. Each participant got two doses of either the Pfizer-BioNTech BNT162b2 vaccine (n=8) or the Moderna mRNA-1273 vaccine (n=2). Post-COVID blood samples were collected from convalescent patients a median of roughly 100 days after diagnosis, with a range of about 35 to 170 days. The time from the second vaccine dose to post-vaccine blood sampling had a median of roughly 77 days and ranged from about 12 to 250 days. Overlapping spike peptide pools from SARS-CoV-2 and from the common cold coronaviruses HCoV-NL63, HCoV-OC43 and HCoV-229E were used as culture stimuli. In control cultures, a CEFX viral epitope pool was used as positive control, an HIV-1 Nef peptide pool was used as negative control, or no peptide was added. The spike-specific CD4+ TCR repertoire was compared before and after mRNA vaccination in over nine COVID-19 convalescent patients and a handful of infection-naive healthy vaccine recipients.

Library creation used PCR. DNA from cultured CD4+ T cells underwent TCR sequencing with the Oncomine TCR Beta short-read assay at the Johns Hopkins FTIC core. The QIAamp micro DNA kit was used to extract genomic DNA from the cultured CD4+ T cells. Oncomine TCR Beta libraries made from cultured CD4+ T cells were pooled using unique dual indexes and sequenced on an Illumina iSeq 100. Regarding the original processing steps: Non-productive sequences were removed, and CDR3s that did not start with C, did not end with F or W, or were shorter than 7 amino acids were discarded. Antigen-specific clonotypes were identified with the MANAFEST web application by comparing peptide-stimulated wells with reference and other culture wells. An FDR below 0.05, an odds ratio above 5, and a productive frequency above 0.1% in at least two of three replicate wells were required for clones to be considered positive. Clonotypes that were significantly expanded in both SARS-CoV-2 spike wells and at least one common cold coronavirus spike condition were defined as cross-reactive. Similarity between CDR3 sequences was evaluated in R version 3.6.1 using Levenshtein distances (stringdist) and unrooted phylogenetic trees (ape). TCRdb reanalyzed the raw reads on its own, using fastp at Q25 for trimming and MiXCR for clone calling, and kept in-frame beta chains. Under each unique CDR3 protein, matching rows form one entry showing the most common genes and DNA. The V and J calls here are based on TCRdb, not the publication. In all, the sample holds about 20,000 distinct CDR3 sequences, and 26% of those were seen once. The ten largest account for roughly 11% of the sample.

Regarding this clonotype: What this receptor recognizes is not known. Base qualities were left out, and no much larger clone turns up one base away.

V is clipped by 1 base and J by 5 bases, and the sequence between their germline boundaries is 3 bases long. The germline V gene gives CDR1 as SGHTA and CDR2 as FQGNSA. Reading from cysteine to phenylalanine, the CDR3 counts 12 amino acids. Left in the record is the CDR3 DNA by itself, 36 bases read in frame from the first base. The full study reports these points: Nearly all vaccine-specific clones in convalescent patients (304 of 307) were mono-reactive for SARS-CoV-2 spike rather than cross-reactive with common cold coronaviruses. An increase in the median number of SARS-CoV-2-reactive clonotypes from roughly 20 after infection to a few dozen after vaccination was observed, but the change was not found to be significant. The study included relatively few convalescent patients and did not analyze early timepoints after natural infection. In convalescent patients, a median about 90% of post-vaccine SARS-CoV-2-reactive clones were detected only after vaccination, and vaccine-specific priming was suggested by this finding.

The sample's treatment or condition label, decoded: approximately nine-day PBMC culture with coronavirus spike peptide pools or control peptides (ViraFEST assay). To expand antigen-specific T cells with peptide pools and then pick out the expanded clonotypes through TCR sequencing, the study relied on the ViraFEST assay. The convalescent patients' positive SARS-CoV-2 PCR tests fell between March and December 2020, which was before the Alpha, Beta and Delta variants emerged in the United States. PBMCs were cultured at about 2 million per well in IMDM supplemented with about 5.5% human AB serum and about 10 IU/ml IL-2, with roughly 10 ug/ml peptide pools added. Half of the culture medium was replaced with fresh IL-2-containing medium on days 3 and 7. Once the cells had been in culture for around 10 days, the EasySep CD4+ T cell isolation kit was used to isolate CD4+ T cells by negative selection. PBMCs were separated from whole blood using Ficoll-Paque Plus gradient centrifugation and then either used fresh or cryopreserved at -140C. In general, triplicate wells were set up for every culture condition.

Sample: cultured CD4+ T cells from blood. The source of this sequence is a human donor with COVID-19. Recombination joined TRBV7-2 with TRBJ1-5, with the D segment identity uncertain. The nucleotides read TGTGCCAGCAGCTTAGAATATCAGCCCCAGCATTTT. The encoded protein is CASSLEYQPQHF.